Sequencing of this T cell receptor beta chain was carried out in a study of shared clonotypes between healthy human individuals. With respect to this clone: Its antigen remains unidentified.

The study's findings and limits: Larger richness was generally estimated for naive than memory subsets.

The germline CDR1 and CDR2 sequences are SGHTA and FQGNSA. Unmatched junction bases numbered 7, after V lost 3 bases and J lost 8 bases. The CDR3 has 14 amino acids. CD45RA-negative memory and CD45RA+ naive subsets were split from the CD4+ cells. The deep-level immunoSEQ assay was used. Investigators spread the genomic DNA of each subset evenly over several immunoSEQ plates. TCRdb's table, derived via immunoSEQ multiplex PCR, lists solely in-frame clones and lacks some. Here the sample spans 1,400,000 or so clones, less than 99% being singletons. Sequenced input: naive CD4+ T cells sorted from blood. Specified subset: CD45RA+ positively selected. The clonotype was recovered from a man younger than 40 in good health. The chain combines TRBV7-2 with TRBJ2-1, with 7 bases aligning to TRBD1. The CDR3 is CASSFARQGYEQFF. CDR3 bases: TGTGCCAGCAGCTTTGCCCGACAGGGTTATGAGCAGTTCTTC.